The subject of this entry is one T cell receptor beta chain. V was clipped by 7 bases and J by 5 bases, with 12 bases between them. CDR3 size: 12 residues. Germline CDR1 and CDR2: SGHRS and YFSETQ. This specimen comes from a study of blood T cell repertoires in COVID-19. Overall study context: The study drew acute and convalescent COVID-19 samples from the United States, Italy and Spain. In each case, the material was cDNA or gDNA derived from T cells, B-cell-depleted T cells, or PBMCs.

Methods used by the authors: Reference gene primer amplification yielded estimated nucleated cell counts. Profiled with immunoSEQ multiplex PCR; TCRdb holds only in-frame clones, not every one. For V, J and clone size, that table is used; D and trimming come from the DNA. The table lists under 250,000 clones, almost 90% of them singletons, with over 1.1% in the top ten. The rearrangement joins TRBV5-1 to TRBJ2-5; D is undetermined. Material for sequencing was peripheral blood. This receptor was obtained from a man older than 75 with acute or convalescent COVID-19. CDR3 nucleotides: TGCGCCAGCCGTTCGGTGGAGGAGACCCAGTACTTC. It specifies CASRSVEETQYF.